One sample yielded the 3 T cell receptor beta chains listed below, sequenced in a study of control samples from healthy donors and cancer patients. Data came from immunoSEQ multiplex PCR; TCRdb stores just in-frame clones and leaves some out. The table shows about 120,000 clones, with approximately 90% occurring only once. The sequenced material came from blood. The receptor set was obtained from a woman in her seventies in good health.

V is TRBV9 and J is TRBJ2-7; perhaps TRBD1 as D (6 bases). CDR3 size: 13 residues. Germline V gene data show CDR1 as SGDLS and CDR2 as YYNGEE. Trimming left V 4 bases short and J 5 bases short, with 13 bases between. The CDR3 sequence is CASSKMGAHEQYF. The CDR3 DNA reads TGTGCCAGCAGCAAAATGGGGGCCCACGAGCAGTACTTC.

This clone was seen just once. This chain uses TRBV5-1 with TRBJ2-1, with a possible D match to TRBD2 (6 bases). V shed 4 bases and J shed 0 bases, with 11 bases lying between them. Germline V gives CDR1 SGHRS, CDR2 YFSETQ. The CDR3 extends over 15 amino acids. The CDR3 DNA follows: TGCGCCAGCAGCCCCGGAGGGAGCTCCTACAATGAGCAGTTCTTC. This gives the protein CASSPGGSSYNEQFF. Based on the CDR3 plus reference TRBV5-1 and TRBJ2-1, the full variable domain is KAGVTQTPRYLIKTRGQQVTLSCSPISGHRSVSWYQQTPGQGLQFLFEYFSETQRNKGNFPGRFSGRQFSNSRSEMNVSTLELGDSALYLCASSPGGSSYNEQFFGPGTRLTVL.

J is TRBJ1-5 and V is TRBV15; D ambiguous. The CDR3 has 18 residues. CDR1 and CDR2 from the germline V gene are LNHNV and YYDKDF (reference sequence). The V end was cut by 0 bases, the J end by 5 bases, with 20 bases between. The CDR3 loop is CATSRDPRGVGVDQPQHF. The CDR3 DNA sequence: TGTGCCACCAGCAGAGATCCTCGTGGGGTTGGAGTTGATCAGCCCCAGCATTTT.